This TCR beta chain came from a study of early stage breast cancer tumors. Overall study context: Most invasive tumors, about 75% of the 16, were ER+/PR+/HER2-. Seven or eight ER+/PR+/HER2- tumors were invasive ductal; a few were invasive lobular.

The germline V gene encodes CDR1 SGHNT and CDR2 YENEEA. V lost 3 bases and J 4 bases, leaving 7 bases between the germline ends. This CDR3 has 13 residues. Of note for this clone: What it binds is not known.

Using immunoSEQ multiplex PCR, the repertoire was profiled, and TCRdb retains in-frame clones only, with some absent. The sample includes 44,000 or so clones, 65% to 90% seen only once; the top ten take 1.1% to 1.5%. Study results and caveats: Compared with adjacent normal breast, tumors showed approximately 2.5-fold denser, more clonal T cells. Blood repertoires resembled normal breast more than tumor.

This chain joins TRBV11-3 and TRBJ2-1, with a tentative D call TRBD2 (5 bases). The TCR sequence derives from a person in their fifties with breast cancer. Sequences were obtained from blood. Here the CDR3 reads CASSFGVYNEQFF. The CDR3 region has the DNA TGTGCCAGCAGCTTCGGGGTATACAATGAGCAGTTCTTC. Variable domain in full (rest from reference TRBV11-3 and TRBJ2-1): EAGVVQSPRYKIIEKKQPVAFWCNPISGHNTLYWYLQNLGQGPELLIRYENEEAVDDSQLPKDRFSAERLKGVDSTLKIQPAELGDSAVYLCASSFGVYNEQFFGPGTRLTVL.